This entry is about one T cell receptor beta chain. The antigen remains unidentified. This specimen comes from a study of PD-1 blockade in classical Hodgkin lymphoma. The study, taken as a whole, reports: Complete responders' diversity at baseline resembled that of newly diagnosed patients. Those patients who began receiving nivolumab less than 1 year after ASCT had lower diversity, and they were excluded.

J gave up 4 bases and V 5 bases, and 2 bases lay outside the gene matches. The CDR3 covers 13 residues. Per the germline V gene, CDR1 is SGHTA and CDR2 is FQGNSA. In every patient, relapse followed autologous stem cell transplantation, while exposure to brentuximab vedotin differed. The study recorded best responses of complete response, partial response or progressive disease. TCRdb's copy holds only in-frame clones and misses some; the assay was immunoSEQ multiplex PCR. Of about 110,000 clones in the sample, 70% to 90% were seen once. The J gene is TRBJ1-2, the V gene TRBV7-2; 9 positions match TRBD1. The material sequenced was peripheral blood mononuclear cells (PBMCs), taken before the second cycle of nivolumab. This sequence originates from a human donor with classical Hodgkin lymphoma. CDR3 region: CASSTGQGYGYTF. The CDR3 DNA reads TGTGCCAGCAGCACGGGACAGGGCTATGGCTACACCTTC.